The rows below give T cell receptor beta chains drawn from one sample of a study of cytomegalovirus exposure and HLA in healthy donors. The repertoire was sequenced with immunoSEQ multiplex PCR; TCRdb's copy has only in-frame clones and lacks some. The sample carries about 220,000 clones, over 80% recorded once. What was sequenced was PBMCs. The receptors were gathered from a woman aged 25 to 39 in good health and CMV-seropositive. CDR3s include the opening cysteine and the closing phenylalanine or tryptophan. D genes are given only for firm matches. Only part of the rows carry a size: once, few, many, or a class if the clone is expanded.

j_call,v_call,clone_size,cdr3_length,d_call,cdr3_nt,cdr3_aa
TRBJ1-2,TRBV6-5,-,15,-,TGTGCCAGCAGTTACGACGGGACACCCCGGGCAGGCTACACCTTC,CASSYDGTPRAGYTF
TRBJ2-7,TRBV4-3,-,15,-,TGCGCCAGCAGCCAAGATTTCGGAGGTGCCTACGAGCAGTACTTC,CASSQDFGGAYEQYF
TRBJ2-1,TRBV11-2,-,17,TRBD2,TGTGCCAGCAGCCTGTACCCACTAGCGGGAGTGAGGAATGAGCAGTTCTTC,CASSLYPLAGVRNEQFF
TRBJ2-7,TRBV19,-,15,-,TGTGCCAGTAGTATAGTACAGGGAGGGAAGGGAGAGCAGTACTTC,CASSIVQGGKGEQYF
TRBJ2-7,TRBV7-3,-,15,-,TGTGCCAGCAGCTTAGGGCCGGCGGATACCTACGAGCAGTACTTC,CASSLGPADTYEQYF
TRBJ1-1,TRBV30,-,12,-,TGTGGGGGGGTGGAACCAAGCGCTGAAGCTTTCTTT,CGGVEPSAEAFF
TRBJ1-1,TRBV6-4,-,13,-,TGTGCCAGCAGTACAGCCATGAACACTGAAGCTTTCTTT,CASSTAMNTEAFF
TRBJ2-3,TRBV9,-,15,-,TGTGCCAGCAGCGTCCAGCCGGGGGGCACAGATACGCAGTATTTT,CASSVQPGGTDTQYF
TRBJ1-5,TRBV4-1,-,15,TRBD1,TGCGCCAGCAGCCAGGGGACAGGGAGGAATCAGCCCCAGCATTTT,CASSQGTGRNQPQHF
TRBJ2-5,TRBV4-3,few,16,-,TGCGCCAGCAGCCAAGATCATCACAGCCACCAAGAGACCCAGTACTTC,CASSQDHHSHQETQYF
TRBJ1-2,TRBV6-5,-,15,TRBD1,TGTGCCAGCTCAAAGGGGACAGGGACCTTCTATGGCTACACCTTC,CASSKGTGTFYGYTF
TRBJ2-7,TRBV6-1,-,13,-,TGTGCCAGCAGTAATGCCGGTGGTTACGAGCAGTACTTC,CASSNAGGYEQYF
TRBJ2-1,TRBV7-9,-,13,-,TGTGCCAGCAGCTTCCGGCAGGGGGAGGGTTTGTTCTTC,CASSFRQGEGLFF
TRBJ2-3,TRBV27,-,16,-,TGTGCCAGCAGTTTAGATGGCGCACCTCAATCAGATACGCAGTATTTT,CASSLDGAPQSDTQYF
TRBJ2-5,TRBV30,-,15,TRBD2,TGTGCCTGGAGTGTAGGGTTAGCGGGAGGAGAGACCCAGTACTTC,CAWSVGLAGGETQYF
TRBJ2-7,TRBV19,few,14,TRBD1,TGTGCCAGTAGTATAACAGGGGGCTCCTACGAGCAGTACTTC,CASSITGGSYEQYF
TRBJ1-1,TRBV7-6,-,13,-,TGTGCCAGCAGCTCCCGGCTAGGCACTGAAGCTTTCTTT,CASSSRLGTEAFF
TRBJ2-1,TRBV9,-,17,-,TGTGCCAGCAGCGGAGGGGGAGACTCTCCTCACTACAATGAGCAGTTCTTC,CASSGGGDSPHYNEQFF
TRBJ1-2,TRBV5-4,many,16,TRBD1,TGTGCCAGCAGCTCGCCGGGACAGCTTTCTAACTATGGCTACACCTTC,CASSSPGQLSNYGYTF
TRBJ2-1,TRBV4-3,-,15,-,TGCGCCAGCAGCCAATTTGACAGGAACTTCAATGAGCAGTTCTTC,CASSQFDRNFNEQFF
TRBJ1-2,TRBV30,-,13,-,TGTGCCTGGATAGGCGGAACCAGCTATGGCTACACCTTC,CAWIGGTSYGYTF
TRBJ1-1,TRBV27,-,15,-,TGTGCCAGCAGTTTTCGAGGGACATGGAACACTGAAGCTTTCTTT,CASSFRGTWNTEAFF
TRBJ1-2,TRBV25-1,-,12,-,TGTGCCAGCAGATCGGGCGATTATGGCTACACCTTC,CASRSGDYGYTF
TRBJ2-3,TRBV9,-,15,-,TGTGCCAGCAGCGTAGCCCCGGGAATGCGGGATACGCAGTATTTT,CASSVAPGMRDTQYF
TRBJ2-1,TRBV4-1,once,14,TRBD1,TGCGCCAGCAGCCAACAAGACAGGGTGGAGGAGCAGTTCTTC,CASSQQDRVEEQFF
TRBJ1-4,TRBV6-5,-,14,-,TGTGCCAGCAGTTATGCGGGGGAGAGGGAAAAACTGTTTTTT,CASSYAGEREKLFF
TRBJ2-3,TRBV29-1,once,15,TRBD2,TGCAGCGTAGAGAGACTAGCGGGAGACACAGATACGCAGTATTTT,CSVERLAGDTDTQYF
TRBJ2-5,TRBV5-1,-,14,-,TGCGCCAGCAGCCTAGGGGCTACACAAGAGACCCAGTACTTC,CASSLGATQETQYF
TRBJ2-7,TRBV5-1,few,16,TRBD1,TGCGCCAGCAGCTTGGCCGTGGGACAGGCTTCGTACGAGCAGTACTTC,CASSLAVGQASYEQYF
TRBJ2-1,TRBV15,-,15,TRBD2,TGTGCCACCAGCAGAGGACTAGCGGGAGGAAATGAGCAGTTCTTC,CATSRGLAGGNEQFF
TRBJ2-3,TRBV30,-,16,TRBD1,TGTGCCTGGAGTGTACTGGACAGGGGCATCACAGATACGCAGTATTTT,CAWSVLDRGITDTQYF
TRBJ1-1,TRBV5-1,-,14,-,TGCGCCAGCAGTCCCAATCGGAAAGAAGTTGAAGCTTTCTTT,CASSPNRKEVEAFF
TRBJ2-1,TRBV5-4,once,15,-,TGTGCCAGCAGCTTACCGACAGGTCCCTACAATGAGCAGTTCTTC,CASSLPTGPYNEQFF
TRBJ2-2,TRBV4-1,-,19,-,TGCGCCAGCAGCCAAGTGGATAGGTCGACGGACAGGAACACCGGGGAGCTGTTTTTT,CASSQVDRSTDRNTGELFF
TRBJ2-2,TRBV11-1,-,12,-,TGTGCCAGCAGCTTCCAAACCGGGGAGCTGTTTTTT,CASSFQTGELFF